A single sample is the source of the 18 T cell receptor beta chains below, sequenced in a study of CD8 T cells in Susac syndrome. Reverse transcription of roughly 0.45 to 1 ug RNA used random hexamers. MiXCR, run by TCRdb on the immunoSEQ multiplex PCR reads, gives a single entry per CDR3 protein. The data show just under 150,000 distinct CDR3 sequences, roughly 94% seen once. The sequenced sample was CD4+ T cells from PBMCs. These TCRs come from a human donor in good health.

The chain is built from TRBV12-3 or TRBV12-4 and TRBJ2-7; D tentatively fits TRBD1 or TRBD2 (5 bases each). The CDR3 sequence is 13 residues long. V shed 1 base and J shed 4 bases, with 8 bases lying between them. The CDR3 reads CASSLVGEYEQYF. CDR3 coding DNA: TGTGCCAGCAGTTTAGTAGGGGAGTACGAGCAGTACTTC.

This chain uses TRBV12-3 or TRBV12-4 with TRBJ1-2; 7 bases fit TRBD1. The trim removed 1 base at V and 0 bases at J, leaving 8 bases unmatched. The length of the CDR3 is 17 residues. CDR3 bases: TGTGCCAGCAGTTTAGGAATAGGGACAGACCCTAACTATGGCTACACCTTC. Translating it yields CASSLGIGTDPNYGYTF.

The V and J genes are TRBV30 and TRBJ1-2; D is ambiguous. Germline V lookup: CDR1 GTSNPN, CDR2 SVGIG (reference sequence). The CDR3 is made up of 11 amino acids. Trimming pared 1 base from V and 5 bases from J, leaving 5 bases between. CDR3 coding DNA: TGTGCCTGGAGTGGGGTATATGGCTACACCTTC. Protein product: CAWSGVYGYTF.

The chain carries TRBV9 and TRBJ2-5; 7 bases align to TRBD2. The CDR3 runs 14 residues. V dropped 0 bases and J dropped 4; count of bases not matched to a gene: 3. Germline V gene data show CDR1 as SGDLS and CDR2 as YYNGEE. CDR3 loop: CASSVGLAGETQYF. In nucleotides, the CDR3 is TGTGCCAGCAGCGTAGGACTAGCCGGAGAGACCCAGTACTTC.

Only a few counts were recorded for this clonotype. This rearrangement joins TRBV28 to TRBJ1-1; weak D call: TRBD1 (5 bases). Germline V gene lookup returns CDR1 MDHEN and CDR2 SYDVKM. The CDR3 sequence is 14 residues long. V was shortened by 4 bases and J by 2 bases, with 11 bases between the two germline ends. The CDR3: CASSSRDFNTEAFF. As DNA, the CDR3 is TGTGCCAGCAGTTCCCGGGACTTTAACACTGAAGCTTTCTTT. Full variable domain (missing parts from reference TRBV28 and TRBJ1-1): DVKVTQSSRYLVKRTGEKVFLECVQDMDHENMFWYRQDPGLGLRLIYFSYDVKMKEKGDIPEGYSVSREKKERFSLILESASTNQTSMYLCASSSRDFNTEAFFGQGTRLTVV.

This clonotype has only one observation. The chain employs TRBV20-1 and TRBJ2-7, with 14 bases lining up with TRBD2. The CDR3 is 13 residues long. V gave up 5 bases and J gave up 7 bases; unmatched junction bases: 4. Germline CDR1 is DFQATT and CDR2 is SNEGSKA (reference sequence). DNA of the CDR3: TGCAGTGCTTCGGGACTAGCGGGAGTGGAGCAGTACTTC. It is translated as CSASGLAGVEQYF.

The gene calls are TRBV11-1 and TRBJ2-5; D not resolved. CDR1 is SGHAT and CDR2 is FQDESV in the germline V gene (reference sequence). The ends were cut back, 5 bases at V and 0 bases at J, with 7 bases in the middle. CDR3 length: 13 residues. The CDR3 sequence is CASSPDYQETQYF. For the CDR3, the DNA is TGTGCCAGCAGCCCCGACTACCAAGAGACCCAGTACTTC.

The V gene is TRBV6-1, the J gene TRBJ2-4, with no clear D. V shed 5 bases and J shed 0 bases, with 14 bases lying between them. Germline V gene data show CDR1 as MNHNS and CDR2 as SASEGT. This CDR3 region has 16 residues. CDR3 sequence reads: CASSRRSFLAKNIQYF. The DNA for the CDR3 is TGTGCCAGCAGTCGCCGGAGCTTTCTAGCCAAAAACATTCAGTACTTC.

V usage is TRBV9 and J usage is TRBJ2-7; the match to TRBD2 covers 8 bases. The germline V gene has CDR1 SGDLS and CDR2 YYNGEE. V lost 0 bases and J lost 6; bases outside the gene matches: 8. CDR3 size: 15 residues. Written as DNA, the CDR3 is TGTGCCAGCAGCGTAGTAGCAGCGGGAGAGGCCGAGCAGTACTTC. Translating it yields CASSVVAAGEAEQYF.

J is TRBJ1-5 and V is TRBV30; no reliable D call. This CDR3 has 14 amino acids. Germline V gives CDR1 GTSNPN, CDR2 SVGIG (reference sequence). The ends were cut back, 0 bases at V and 4 bases at J, with 10 bases in the middle. The CDR3 loop is CAWSVGLINQPQHF. CDR3 bases: TGTGCCTGGAGTGTCGGTCTCATAAATCAGCCCCAGCATTTT.

This clonotype was seen just once. This chain uses TRBV9 with TRBJ2-7, with 9 bases that match TRBD2. Germline assignment: CDR1 SGDLS and CDR2 YYNGEE. V lost 0 bases and J lost 6; bases outside the gene matches: 10. The CDR3 totals 16 residues. The CDR3 loop is CASSVEIPSGTGEQYF. The DNA of the CDR3 is TGTGCCAGCAGCGTAGAAATCCCTAGCGGGACGGGCGAGCAGTACTTC.

The chain couples TRBV27 to TRBJ1-6; D gene ambiguous. Trimming removed 4 bases from V and 10 bases from J, with 11 bases in between. The CDR3 totals 13 residues. Per germline, CDR1 MNHEY and CDR2 SMNVEV (reference sequence). The chain's CDR3 is CASSYSRWSPLHF. The CDR3, as DNA: TGTGCCAGCAGTTACTCGAGATGGTCACCCCTCCACTTT.

CDR3 amino acids: CASSPPRASAGTQYF. DNA of the CDR3: TGTGCCAGCAGCCCCCCGCGGGCGTCCGCGGGGACCCAGTACTTC. The V and J genes are TRBV5-4 and TRBJ2-5, with D perhaps matching TRBD2 (5 bases). The CDR3 spans 15 residues. Trimming took 4 bases from V and 7 from J, leaving 20 bases between them. Germline V lookup: CDR1 SGHNT, CDR2 YYREEE (reference sequence).

This clonotype was detected once. This chain links TRBV20-1 with TRBJ1-1, with D possibly matching TRBD1 (5 bases). Germline V gene lookup returns CDR1 DFQATT and CDR2 SNEGSKA (reference sequence). The V gene lost 3 bases and the J gene lost 11 bases, with 10 bases spanning the gap. CDR3 length: 10 amino acids. DNA for the CDR3: TGCAGTGCTAGTGAGGGGCCGGCTTTCTTT. It translates to CSASEGPAFF.

The chain employs TRBV5-6 and TRBJ1-5, with TRBD1 matching 10 bases. The J segment lost 7 bases and the V segment lost 4 bases, leaving 5 bases of the junction unmatched. The CDR3 contains 14 residues. From germline, CDR1 is SGHDT and CDR2 YYEEEE. CDR3 region: CASSGDRGRQPQHF. In nucleotides, the CDR3 is TGTGCCAGCAGCGGAGACAGGGGGCGACAGCCCCAGCATTTT.

J is TRBJ2-1 and V is TRBV30, with D maybe TRBD2 (6 bases). The V and J ends lost 4 bases and 0 bases respectively, with 10 bases between them. Germline CDR1 reads GTSNPN; CDR2 reads SVGIG (reference sequence). The CDR3 has 14 residues. The CDR3, as DNA: TGTGCCTGGAACGCGGGACGCTCCTACAATGAGCAGTTCTTC. This translates into CAWNAGRSYNEQFF.

The rearrangement uses TRBV7-2 and TRBJ2-7; D call uncertain. Trimming removed 6 bases from V and 2 bases from J, with 5 bases in between. Per the germline V gene, CDR1 is SGHTA and CDR2 is FQGNSA. This CDR3 has 11 residues. CDR3 sequence: CASRVTYEQYF. As DNA, the CDR3 is TGTGCCAGCAGGGTAACCTACGAGCAGTACTTC.

This clonotype is a singleton in its sample. This chain joins TRBV9 and TRBJ2-3; 8 bases line up with TRBD2. CDR1 SGDLS and CDR2 YYNGEE come from the germline V gene. The length of the CDR3 is 18 residues. Trimming removed 0 bases from V and 1 base from J; junction bases left unmatched: 10. Written as DNA, the CDR3 is TGTGCCAGCAGCGTAGGTGCCCAGCGGGAGAGTGGCACAGATACGCAGTATTTT. Residues: CASSVGAQRESGTDTQYF.